The T cell receptor beta chain under discussion was sequenced for a study of shared clonotypes between healthy human individuals. Study information: The study used three CD4 naive, three CD4 memory, two CD8 naive and one CD8 memory plate per donor.

General study results and limits: In this cohort, only blood was sampled, and tissue repertoires likely differ.

CDR3 length: 15 residues. The germline CDR1 and CDR2 sequences are LNHDA and SQIVND (reference sequence). Trimming removed 4 bases from V and 7 bases from J, with 19 bases in between. Concerning this clone itself: Its antigen remains unknown.

An even split of each subset's genomic DNA across several immunoSEQ plates was performed. Profiled with immunoSEQ multiplex PCR; TCRdb holds only in-frame clones, not every one. The sample consists of approximately 1,500,000 clones, approximately 98% of them appearing once. The clonotype was recovered from a man younger than 45 in good health. V and J are TRBV19 and TRBJ1-2; D possibly corresponds to TRBD1 (6 bases). The sequencing input was naive CD4+ T cells sorted from blood. Stated subset: CD45RA+ positively selected. The CDR3 DNA reads as TGTGCCAGTAGTACCAGCGTTTACAGGGTGGTTGGCTACACCTTC. Translation gives CASSTSVYRVVGYTF.